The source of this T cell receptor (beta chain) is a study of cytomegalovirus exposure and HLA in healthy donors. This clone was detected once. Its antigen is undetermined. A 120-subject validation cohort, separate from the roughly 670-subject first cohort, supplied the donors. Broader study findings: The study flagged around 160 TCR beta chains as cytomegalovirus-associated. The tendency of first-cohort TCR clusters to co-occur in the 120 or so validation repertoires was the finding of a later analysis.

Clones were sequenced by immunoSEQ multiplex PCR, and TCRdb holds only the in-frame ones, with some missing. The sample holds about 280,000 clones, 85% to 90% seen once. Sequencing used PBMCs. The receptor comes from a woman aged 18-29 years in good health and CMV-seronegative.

The CDR3 is CASSRRDSIGNQPQHF. The CDR3 region has the DNA TGTGCCAGCAGCCGCCGGGACAGTATAGGCAATCAGCCCCAGCATTTT. The V and J genes are TRBV7-8 and TRBJ1-5, with 7 bases aligning to TRBD1. J was trimmed by 2 bases and V by 5 bases; bases with no gene match: 9. Germline V lookup: CDR1 SGHVS, CDR2 FQNEAQ. The CDR3 runs 16 residues. The entire variable domain, with the rest obtained from reference TRBV7-8 and TRBJ1-5, is as follows: GAGVSQSPRYKVAKRGQDVALRCDPISGHVSLFWYQQALGQGPEFLTYFQNEAQLDKSGLPSDRFFAERPEGSVSTLKIQRTQQEDSAVYLCASSRRDSIGNQPQHFGDGTRLSIL.